The rows below give T cell receptor beta chains drawn from one sample of a study of tumor-infiltrating lymphocytes in primary liver carcinoma. TCRdb reanalysed the multiplex PCR reads using MiXCR and keeps one entry per CDR3 protein. Here the sample spans approximately 74,000 distinct CDR3 sequences, 70% to 75% being singletons. Specimen: liver tumor tissue from sampling region 4. These receptors were taken from a woman in her sixties or seventies with primary liver carcinoma and hepatitis B virus infection. Both conserved end residues are part of each CDR3. A D gene is named only where the DNA matches it firmly. The size field is filled for only some rows; it gives once, few, many or a size class.

TRBD1	TRBV2	few	TRBJ2-2	TGTGCCAGTAGTGCCGGACAGGGAGGAACCGGGGAGCTGTTTTTT	CASSAGQGGTGELFF
-	TRBV28	many	TRBJ2-1	TGTGCCAGCACACCTTGGGGAGGGGGCGCCTACAATGAGCAGTTCTTC	CASTPWGGGAYNEQFF
-	TRBV11-3	-	TRBJ1-1	TGTGCCAGCAGCCTAACAGTAGGGATGAATATTGAAGCATTCTTT	CASSLTVGMNIEAFF
-	TRBV2	-	TRBJ1-5	TGTGCCAGCAAAGGGCAGGCCCATCAGCCCCAGCATTTT	CASKGQAHQPQHF
-	TRBV19	many	TRBJ1-1	TGTGCCAGTTGGGGGCGGGGACGTGGCACTGAAGCTTTCTTT	CASWGRGRGTEAFF
-	TRBV20-1	few	TRBJ2-1	TGCAGTGCTAGAAGTCCGAGTTTCTACAATGAGCAGTTCTTC	CSARSPSFYNEQFF
-	TRBV6-5	many	TRBJ2-7	TGTGCCAGCAGTTACTCGCGACCCGGGTTTGCCGAGCAGTACTTC	CASSYSRPGFAEQYF
-	TRBV28	-	TRBJ2-7	TGTACCAGCAGTCTTGCAGGGGTCTACGAGCAGTACTTC	CTSSLAGVYEQYF
-	TRBV6-1	many	TRBJ2-7	TGTGCCAGCAGTGAGCCTGGCGGTAGCACCTACGAGCAGTACTTC	CASSEPGGSTYEQYF
-	TRBV11-2	-	TRBJ2-1	TGTGCCAGCAGTTTAGATCTACAGGGTATAGTCTACAATGAGCAGTTCTTT	CASSLDLQGIVYNEQFF
-	TRBV5-4	-	TRBJ2-2	TGTGCCAGTTCCACGGGGCATGCCACAACCGGGGAGCTGTTTTTT	CASSTGHATTGELFF
-	TRBV20-1	-	TRBJ1-5	TGCAGTGCTTCGGCCGTAGGGAACCAACATTTT	CSASAVGNQHF
-	TRBV4-1	-	TRBJ2-3	TGCGACAGCAGCCCCTTACCCTCCACTACAGATACGCAGTATTTT	CDSSPLPSTTDTQYF
-	TRBV2	many	TRBJ2-1	TGTGCCAGCAGTGCTAGAACCGGGGACAATGAGCAGTTCTTC	CASSARTGDNEQFF
-	TRBV2	few	TRBJ1-1	TGTGCCAGCAGTGAATCCGTAAGTGGCACTGAAGCTTTCTTT	CASSESVSGTEAFF
-	TRBV6-2/TRBV6-3	-	TRBJ2-1	TGTGTCAGCAATTACCGGGGCGCGAGCTCCTACAATGAGCAGTTCTTC	CVSNYRGASSYNEQFF
-	TRBV11-2	-	TRBJ2-4	TGTGCCAGAAGCTTAGACGGTCGGGGGCGCGACATTCAGTACTTC	CARSLDGRGRDIQYF
-	TRBV12-5	-	TRBJ1-5	TGTGCTAGTGGCAGCGGACGGATTAGCAATGATCCCCAGCATTTT	CASGSGRISNDPQHF
TRBD2	TRBV6-1	-	TRBJ2-7	TGTGACAGCAGTGAAAGAGCTCCCAGCGGGAGGGTTACCGAGCAGTACTTC	CDSSERAPSGRVTEQYF
-	TRBV6-5	-	TRBJ2-2	TGTGCCAGCAGTTACTCGTCACGAGTTGGGGGGAAGCTGTTTTTT	CASSYSSRVGGKLFF
TRBD2	TRBV20-1	-	TRBJ2-5	TGCAGTGCTAGCGGTTCCCGTGGACTAGGTCAAGAGACCCAGTACTTC	CSASGSRGLGQETQYF
-	TRBV6-6	medium-sized	TRBJ1-4	TGTGCCAGCAGTTACGGGGCGGCGGGTGAAAAACTGTTTTTT	CASSYGAAGEKLFF
-	TRBV11-2	-	TRBJ1-1	TGTGTCAGCAGCTTCACACGGGGCGCTGAAGCTTTCTTT	CVSSFTRGAEAFF
TRBD2	TRBV5-4	many	TRBJ2-7	TGTGCCACCAATAGCGGGGGGGGAAGCCTCGAGCAGTACTTC	CATNSGGGSLEQYF
-	TRBV7-8	-	TRBJ2-5	TGTGCCAGCAGCTTAACAGAATTAGAGACCCAGTACTTC	CASSLTELETQYF
-	TRBV29-1	-	TRBJ2-3	TGTAGCGTTAAGCGTAGAGATACGCAGTATTTT	CSVKRRDTQYF
TRBD1	TRBV6-7	-	TRBJ2-7	TGTGCCAGCAGTTACCCAAAGCTGGGACAGGCCTACGAGCAATATTTC	CASSYPKLGQAYEQYF
TRBD1	TRBV11-2	-	TRBJ1-2	TGTGCCAGTAGCTTAGAGGGGGCCAGTGGCAGTGGTTACACCTTC	CASSLEGASGSGYTF
-	TRBV5-1	-	TRBJ2-1	TGCGCCAACAGCCCCGGGACTGGCGGGACCGGTGAGCAGTTCTTC	CANSPGTGGTGEQFF
-	TRBV11-2	-	TRBJ2-1	TGTGCCAGCAGCTGTGCGAGTGGGTTTAACAATGAGCAGTTCTTC	CASSCASGFNNEQFF
-	TRBV29-1	many	TRBJ1-1	TGCAGCGTTGACAGGGAGGGGCCAACGGTCATGAACACTGAAGCTTTCTTT	CSVDREGPTVMNTEAFF
TRBD2	TRBV6-5	medium-sized	TRBJ2-7	TGTGCCAGCAGCAAAACTAGCGGAAGCTCCTACGAGCAGTACTTC	CASSKTSGSSYEQYF
-	TRBV29-1	-	TRBJ2-1	TGCAGCGTTTCAATCGGTGAGCAGTTCTTC	CSVSIGEQFF
TRBD2	TRBV4-2	-	TRBJ2-1	TGTGCTAGCAGCCAAGAAAGGGCTAGCGGGATGGGTGAGCAGTTCTTC	CASSQERASGMGEQFF
-	TRBV19	-	TRBJ1-1	TGTGCCAGTAGTAACAGACAGACCACTGAAGCTTTCTTT	CASSNRQTTEAFF
-	TRBV6-1	once	TRBJ1-1	TGTGCCAGCCGTGCCGGGAAGAAAACTGAAGCTTTCTTT	CASRAGKKTEAFF
-	TRBV11-2	-	TRBJ1-5	TGTACCAGCAGCTTAGACGGTATGATCAATCAGCCCCAGCATTTT	CTSSLDGMINQPQHF
-	TRBV28	-	TRBJ2-7	TGTGCCGGCAGTGTGGGTGGCAGCCCGGGTCGGGAGCAGTACTTC	CAGSVGGSPGREQYF
TRBD1	TRBV29-1	-	TRBJ1-2	TGCAGCGCCCCCCCCGGGGACAGGGCGGGTGGTTACACCTTC	CSAPPGDRAGGYTF
-	TRBV12-3/TRBV12-4	-	TRBJ1-1	TGTGCTACCAGTGGACGGGAGAACACTGAAGCTTTCTTT	CATSGRENTEAFF
TRBD2	TRBV20-1	-	TRBJ2-7	TGCAGTGCTCAAACGGGACCCGGACTAGCGGGACGATTTTCCTACGAGCAGTACTTC	CSAQTGPGLAGRFSYEQYF
TRBD1	TRBV6-4	-	TRBJ2-1	TGTGCTAGCAGTGACGGGACAGGGGGCTACAATGATCAGTTCTTC	CASSDGTGGYNDQFF
-	TRBV10-2	-	TRBJ2-3	TGCGCCGGCAGTGAGGGTTTAGGCACAGATACGCAGTATTTT	CAGSEGLGTDTQYF
TRBD2	TRBV11-2	-	TRBJ2-1	TGTGTCAGCAGCTTAGCAGCGGGAGGGCCTAATGAGCAGTTCTTC	CVSSLAAGGPNEQFF
-	TRBV7-3	many	TRBJ2-5	TGTGCCAGCAGCTTAACTACACAAGAGACCCAGTACTTC	CASSLTTQETQYF
-	TRBV6-5	-	TRBJ1-2	TGTGTCAGCAGTTACTCACGGGGGCGGGGCTACACCTTC	CVSSYSRGRGYTF
TRBD1	TRBV11-3	-	TRBJ2-1	TGTGCCAGCAGTTTAGCCGTCATAGAGGGGGCTTTTGAGCGGCTCTTC	CASSLAVIEGAFERLF
-	TRBV6-5	medium-sized	TRBJ2-7	TGTGCCAGCAGTGGCCCAGGAGGCGAGCAGTACTTC	CASSGPGGEQYF
-	TRBV30	-	TRBJ1-4	TGTGCCTGGAGCTTTAACCGGACCCCTAATGAAAAACTGTTTTTT	CAWSFNRTPNEKLFF
TRBD1	TRBV13	many	TRBJ1-6	TGTGCCAGCAGCTCCCCCGGGCAGGGGGGGATTTCACCCCTCCACTTT	CASSSPGQGGISPLHF
-	TRBV7-9	-	TRBJ2-7	TGTACCAGCAACCAGGAGGGGGGTTCTTCCTACGAGCAGTACTTC	CTSNQEGGSSYEQYF
TRBD1	TRBV6-6	-	TRBJ2-5	TGTGCCAGCAGCTACTCGCGGACAGGGGGAGAGACCCATTACTTC	CASSYSRTGGETHYF
-	TRBV11-3	-	TRBJ2-3	TGTGCCAGCAACTTGCGGGGAACCACAGATATGCAGTATTTT	CASNLRGTTDMQYF
-	TRBV2	-	TRBJ2-3	TGTGCCAGCACCAGCACAGATACGCAGTATTTT	CASTSTDTQYF
-	TRBV6-1	-	TRBJ1-5	TGTACCAGCAGTGAACGTGGATATTTTAGCAATCAGCCCCAGCATTTT	CTSSERGYFSNQPQHF
-	TRBV5-6	-	TRBJ1-5	TGTGCTAGCAGCACCAGTGAAGTCCAGAATCAGCCCCAGCATTTT	CASSTSEVQNQPQHF
-	TRBV28	-	TRBJ2-1	TGTGACAGCAGCCCAGTGGGGGCATGGGCCCGCCCGAGGAATGAGCAGTTCTTC	CDSSPVGAWARPRNEQFF
-	TRBV30	-	TRBJ1-4	TGTGCCTGGGCCCGGTCGGGCGAAAAACTGTTTTTT	CAWARSGEKLFF
TRBD2	TRBV28	-	TRBJ2-5	TGTGCCAGCAGTTTAGGCGGGAGCCCCCAAGAGACTCAGTACTTC	CASSLGGSPQETQYF